Detailed here is one T cell receptor (beta chain). This clonotype came up a few times. The clone's antigen remains unknown. A junction boundary mismatches the germline segment, possibly from a read error. Spanning cysteine to phenylalanine, the CDR3 consists of 15 amino acids. CDR3 DNA is the only sequence kept; it has 45 bases, read in frame from the first base. Sequences MNHEY (CDR1) and SVGAGI (CDR2) are obtained from the germline V gene. The library was obtained by multiplex PCR. Data came from an Illumina HiSeq 2500. TCRbeta libraries were constructed through three rounds of nested PCR with primers (Table S4) according to protocols adapted from ARM-PCR. Before sequencing, PCR products of 200-500 bp were excised from the gel and purified with the QIAquick gel extraction kit. The published analysis was carried out like this. Reads were cleaned with Trimmomatic, merged with FLASH into complete CDR3 sequences, and assigned to V(D)J germline segments with MiTCR. VDJtools was used to compute clonal diversity as the inverse Simpson's index. In-frame sequences lacking a premature stop codon were counted as productive reads. TCRdb took the public reads, trimmed them with fastp at Q25, ran MiXCR for clone calling and kept in-frame beta chains. Records with the same CDR3 protein are collapsed into one entry carrying the most frequent genes and DNA. The V and J calls reflect TCRdb's pipeline rather than the authors' work. The sample table shows approximately 100,000 distinct CDR3 sequences, and 55% to 65% are seen once. Jointly, the top ten make up roughly a fifth of the sample.

These data are taken from a study of tumor and adjacent non-tumor tissue in lung cancer (dated by TCRdb to 2016 to 2019). Some background on the complete study: The cohort included more than nine adenocarcinoma, a couple of squamous cell carcinoma and 1 small cell lung cancer patients. Ages among the 15 or so patients ranged from about 30 to 76 years, there were approximately 10 men and 5 women, and disease was at TNM stage I to III. Sequencing generated a total of 130,000,000 or so productive TCRbeta reads, averaging roughly 4.2 million reads per sample. The study compared bulk TCRbeta repertoires from lung tumor tissue and matched distant non-tumor lung tissue of roughly 14 lung cancer patients. Around 31 paired specimens, one tumor and one normal lung sample per patient, were profiled by TCRbeta CDR3 sequencing.

What the research found in general, with its limitations: The methods do not name the sequencing platform or mention unique molecular identifiers. Significantly higher TCR diversity (inverse Simpson) was observed in tumor tissue than in normal lung tissue (approximately 440 vs 150, P = 0.0075, Mann-Whitney U test). Significantly higher TCR diversity was found in younger patients, and higher tumor TCR diversity was associated with shorter overall and disease-free survival. Peripheral blood was not sequenced, so blood TCRbeta repertoires in these lung cancer patients were not examined. Only approximately 14 patients were in the cohort, and the authors stated that larger samples and more detailed clinical data are needed. In normal lung, the top 100 clones accounted for a significantly larger cumulative share of the repertoire than in tumor tissue.

RNA was isolated from bulk, unsorted tissue, and RNA quality was assessed with a NanoDrop ND-1000 and an Agilent 2100. Distant non-tumor tissue taken more than 3 cm from the tumor edge was used as the normal lung sample. Newly diagnosed lung cancer patients without prior chemotherapy who had been admitted for thoracic surgery in China between August and November 2014 were enrolled as donors. Patients with previous radiotherapy or chemotherapy, or with another concurrent cancer, were excluded from the study. Surgical tissue pieces of about 1-2.1 cm3 were preserved in RNAlater solution and were kept at -80 degrees C until use.

The sequencing sample was made of distant non-tumor lung tissue. The clonotype was recovered from a man younger than 40 with non-small cell lung cancer. Recombination linked TRBV6-5 to TRBJ1-6; 11 central nucleotides agree with TRBD1. The nucleotide sequence is TGTGCCAGCAGTTACGGGACAGGGGGTAATTCACCGCTCCGCTTT. The resulting protein is CASSYGTGGNSPLRF.